Listed below are T cell receptor beta chains from one sample, sequenced in a study of T cell responses to AZD1222 COVID-19 vaccine. Only in-frame clones appear in the TCRdb table, and some are missing; sequencing was by immunoSEQ multiplex PCR. The data hold over 90,000 clones, with roughly 88% observed a single time. This specimen consisted of peripheral blood, obtained on day 0 of AZD1222 vaccination. The receptor source for this set is an adult in good health. CDR3s include the opening cysteine and the closing phenylalanine or tryptophan. D genes are given only for firm matches. Clone sizes are given selectively: once, few, many, or a class where the clone is expanded.

TRBJ1-5,NA,TRBV3-1/TRBV3-2,NA,CASSQGPGGGNQPQHF,TGTGCCAGCAGCCAAGGTCCCGGGGGGGGGAATCAGCCCCAGCATTTT
TRBJ2-2,NA,TRBV12-3/TRBV12-4,NA,CASSFKVGELFF,TGTGCCAGCAGTTTTAAGGTCGGGGAGCTGTTTTTT
TRBJ2-7,NA,TRBV6-4,NA,CASSPAFSSYEQYF,TGTGCCAGCAGTCCAGCGTTTAGCTCCTACGAGCAGTACTTC
TRBJ1-2,few,TRBV14,NA,CASSQDRGGYYGYTF,TGTGCCAGCAGCCAAGATCGAGGAGGATACTATGGCTACACCTTC
TRBJ1-4,NA,TRBV3-1/TRBV3-2,NA,CASSQDRRVQREKLFF,TGTGCCAGCAGCCAAGATAGGAGGGTTCAGAGGGAAAAACTGTTTTTT
TRBJ2-7,NA,TRBV28,NA,CASRAERGSYEQYF,TGTGCCAGCAGGGCGGAGCGTGGATCCTACGAGCAGTACTTC
TRBJ2-1,NA,TRBV11-2,NA,CASSSDFSIYNEQFF,TGTGCCAGCAGCTCCGACTTTAGCATCTACAATGAGCAGTTCTTC
TRBJ1-3,NA,TRBV19,TRBD1,CASSTRDRPYSGNTIYF,TGTGCCAGTAGTACCCGGGACAGGCCCTACTCTGGAAACACCATATATTTT
TRBJ1-6,NA,TRBV7-2,TRBD1,CASLEQGSSNSPLHF,TGTGCCAGCCTCGAACAGGGGAGTAGTAATTCACCCCTCCACTTT
TRBJ1-1,NA,TRBV19,TRBD1,CASSTNLQGAAFF,TGTGCCAGTAGTACGAATTTACAGGGGGCGGCTTTCTTT
TRBJ2-3,NA,TRBV7-4,TRBD2,CASRLNQREVGDTQYF,TGTGCCAGCAGGCTTAATCAGCGGGAGGTCGGAGATACGCAGTATTTT
TRBJ1-2,NA,TRBV19,NA,CASSPGAGLPYGYTF,TGTGCCAGTAGTCCGGGAGCGGGATTACCCTATGGCTACACCTTC
TRBJ1-1,NA,TRBV27,NA,CASGGGNTEAFF,TGTGCCAGCGGTGGAGGGAACACTGAAGCTTTCTTT
TRBJ1-1,NA,TRBV9,NA,CASSVLPGTEAFF,TGTGCCAGCAGCGTACTTCCGGGGACTGAAGCTTTCTTT
TRBJ1-1,NA,TRBV7-9,NA,CASSLQGIREAFF,TGTGCCAGCAGCTTACAGGGTATCCGTGAAGCTTTCTTT
TRBJ1-5,NA,TRBV11-2,NA,CASSLAPGQPQHF,TGTGCCAGCAGCTTAGCCCCAGGACAGCCCCAGCATTTT
TRBJ2-6,NA,TRBV19,TRBD1,CASSIEAGGAGGANVLTF,TGTGCCAGTAGTATAGAGGCAGGGGGCGCAGGTGGGGCCAACGTCCTGACTTTC
TRBJ2-5,many,TRBV3-1/TRBV3-2,NA,CASSPPETGFGETQYF,TGTGCCAGCAGCCCCCCGGAGACGGGGTTTGGAGAGACCCAGTACTTC
TRBJ1-6,NA,TRBV4-1,NA,CASSQVTGRTNSPLHF,TGCGCCAGCAGCCAAGTAACGGGACGGACTAATTCACCCCTCCACTTT
TRBJ1-3,NA,TRBV7-2,NA,CASKGSGNTIYF,TGTGCCAGCAAGGGCTCTGGAAACACCATATATTTT
TRBJ1-5,NA,TRBV2,NA,CASNAGVWSNQPQHF,TGTGCCAGCAATGCAGGGGTATGGAGCAATCAGCCCCAGCATTTT
TRBJ2-1,NA,TRBV28,TRBD2,CASSLYTSAISYNEQFF,TGTGCCAGCAGTTTATACACTAGCGCAATCTCCTACAATGAGCAGTTCTTC
TRBJ1-5,NA,TRBV7-2,TRBD1,CASSLSQAGGGQPQHF,TGTGCCAGCAGCTTAAGTCAGGCAGGGGGAGGCCAGCCCCAGCATTTT
TRBJ2-2,NA,TRBV6-5,TRBD1,CASSTTGDTGELFF,TGTGCCAGCAGCACGACAGGGGACACCGGGGAGCTGTTTTTT
TRBJ2-4,NA,TRBV6-5,NA,CASSPQAKNIQYF,TGTGCCAGCAGTCCTCAGGCCAAAAACATTCAGTACTTC
TRBJ1-6,NA,TRBV5-3,NA,CARSLLQGREGNSPLHF,TGTGCCAGAAGCTTGTTGCAGGGGAGAGAGGGAAATTCACCCCTCCACTTT
TRBJ1-6,NA,TRBV14,NA,CASSLGRWGNSPLHF,TGTGCCAGCAGCCTAGGACGGTGGGGTAATTCACCCCTCCACTTT
TRBJ2-7,medium-sized,TRBV28,NA,CASSPQRGGQYF,TGTGCCAGCAGTCCCCAGAGGGGAGGGCAGTACTTC
TRBJ2-1,NA,TRBV9,NA,CASSVSGEQFF,TGTGCCAGCAGCGTCAGTGGTGAGCAGTTCTTC